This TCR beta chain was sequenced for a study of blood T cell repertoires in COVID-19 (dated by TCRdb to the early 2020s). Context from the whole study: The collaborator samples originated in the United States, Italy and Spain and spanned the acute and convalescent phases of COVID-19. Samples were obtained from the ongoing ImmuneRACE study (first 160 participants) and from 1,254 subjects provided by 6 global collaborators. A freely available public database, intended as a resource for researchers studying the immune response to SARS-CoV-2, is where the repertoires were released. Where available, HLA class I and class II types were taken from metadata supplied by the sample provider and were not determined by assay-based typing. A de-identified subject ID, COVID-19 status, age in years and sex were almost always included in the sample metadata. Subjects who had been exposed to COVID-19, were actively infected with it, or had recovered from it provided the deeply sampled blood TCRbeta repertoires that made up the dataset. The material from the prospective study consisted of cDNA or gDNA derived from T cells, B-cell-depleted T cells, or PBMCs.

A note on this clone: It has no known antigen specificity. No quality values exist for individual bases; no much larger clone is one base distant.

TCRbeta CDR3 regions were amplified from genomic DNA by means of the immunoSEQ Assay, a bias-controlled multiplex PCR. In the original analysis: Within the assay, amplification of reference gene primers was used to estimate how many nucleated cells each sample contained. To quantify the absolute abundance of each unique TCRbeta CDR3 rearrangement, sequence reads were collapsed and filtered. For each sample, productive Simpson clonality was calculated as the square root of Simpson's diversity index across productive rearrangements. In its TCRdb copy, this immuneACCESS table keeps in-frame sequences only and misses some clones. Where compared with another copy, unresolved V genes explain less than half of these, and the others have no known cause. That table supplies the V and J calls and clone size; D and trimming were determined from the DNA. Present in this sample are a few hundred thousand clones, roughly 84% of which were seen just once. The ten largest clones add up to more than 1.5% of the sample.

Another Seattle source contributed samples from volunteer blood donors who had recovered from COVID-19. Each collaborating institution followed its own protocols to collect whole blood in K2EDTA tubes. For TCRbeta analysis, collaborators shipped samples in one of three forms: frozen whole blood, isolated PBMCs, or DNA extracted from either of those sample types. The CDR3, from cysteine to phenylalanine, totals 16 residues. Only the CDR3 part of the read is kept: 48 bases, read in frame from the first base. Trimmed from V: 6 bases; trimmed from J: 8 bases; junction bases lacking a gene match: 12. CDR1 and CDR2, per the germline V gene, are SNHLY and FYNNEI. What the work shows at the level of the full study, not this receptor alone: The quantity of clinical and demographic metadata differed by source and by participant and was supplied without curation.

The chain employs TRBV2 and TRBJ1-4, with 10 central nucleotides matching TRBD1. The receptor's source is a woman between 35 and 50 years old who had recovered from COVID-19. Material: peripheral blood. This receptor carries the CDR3 CASRTGTGVVGEKLFF. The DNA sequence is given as TGTGCCAGCAGGACCGGGACAGGGGTAGTAGGGGAAAAACTGTTTTTT.